This T cell receptor (beta chain) was found in a study of blood T cell repertoires in COVID-19. Study summary: Collection of acute and convalescent COVID-19 samples took place in the United States, Italy and Spain. Sample material is recorded as cDNA or gDNA derived from T cells, B-cell-depleted T cells, or PBMCs.

In the source study's methods: Cell counts per sample came from amplifying reference gene primers. The assay was immunoSEQ multiplex PCR, and TCRdb's table has in-frame clones only and misses some. The V and J calls and clone size come from that table; D and trimming were worked out from the DNA. The sample carries roughly 260,000 clones, less than 90% recorded once. This clone was seen a handful of times. V lost 3 bases, J lost 5 bases, and 12 bases stayed unmatched. Germline CDR1 reads DFQATT; CDR2 reads SNEGSKA (reference sequence). CDR3 length: 15 amino acids. The rearrangement uses TRBV20-1 and TRBJ1-2, with 7 nucleotides matching TRBD1. Sequenced material: peripheral blood. This sequence was found in a man between 60 and 75 years old who had recovered from COVID-19. The CDR3 sequence is CSASASNRGGYGYTF. The CDR3 region has the DNA TGCAGTGCTAGTGCATCTAACAGGGGTGGTTATGGCTACACCTTC.